Included here is one T cell receptor beta chain sequence, with context. Treatment indicated: oral pan-JAK inhibitor, 5-10 mg twice daily. This record belongs to a study of CD8+ T cells in alopecia areata. Isolated RNA was reverse transcribed into cDNA used as the sequencing template. Sequenced by immunoSEQ multiplex PCR; TCRdb stores in-frame clones only, minus some. The repertoire has 130,000 to 150,000 clones, roughly 80% of them found once; the top ten carry 20% to 25%. This CDR3 comprises 19 residues. Germline CDR1 and CDR2: MNHEY and SMNVEV (reference sequence). V lost 5 bases, J lost 5 bases, and 18 bases stayed unmatched.

This receptor was taken from a human donor with alopecia areata. The sequencing used CD8+ T cells sorted from blood, collected at week 4, from a patient treated with tofacitinib. The rearrangement uses TRBV27 and TRBJ2-2; TRBD2 agrees at 9 bases. The CDR3 region is CASSPFGYSGGPGTGELFF. DNA of the CDR3: TGTGCCAGCAGTCCATTCGGTTACAGCGGGGGGCCGGGAACCGGGGAGCTGTTTTTT.